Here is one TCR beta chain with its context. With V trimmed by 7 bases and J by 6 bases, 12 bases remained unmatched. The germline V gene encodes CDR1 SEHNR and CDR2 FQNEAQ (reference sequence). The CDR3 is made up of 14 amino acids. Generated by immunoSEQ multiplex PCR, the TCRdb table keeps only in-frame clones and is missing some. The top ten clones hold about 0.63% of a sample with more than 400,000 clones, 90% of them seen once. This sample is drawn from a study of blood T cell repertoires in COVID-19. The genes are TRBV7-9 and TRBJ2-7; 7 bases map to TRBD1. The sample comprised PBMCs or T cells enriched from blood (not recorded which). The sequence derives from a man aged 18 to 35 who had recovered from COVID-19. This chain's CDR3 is CASMMDETGIEQYF. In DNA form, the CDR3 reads TGTGCCAGCATGATGGATGAGACAGGGATCGAGCAGTACTTC.